Following are 24 T cell receptor beta chains from one sample sequenced in a study of OX40 agonist ivuxolimab in advanced cancers. Assay used: immunoSEQ multiplex PCR; TCRdb lists only in-frame clones, some missing. Counted here are some 17,000 clones, about four fifths occurring once; the ten biggest clones make up roughly 12%. The source material was CD4+ or CD8+ T cells sorted from blood, sampled in a trial of the OX40 agonist ivuxolimab. All receptors come from an adult with an advanced solid tumor such as melanoma, head and neck, liver or kidney cancer.

This sequence joins TRBV9 and TRBJ1-1, with 10 bases identical to TRBD1. CDR3 length equals 16 residues. Per germline, CDR1 SGDLS and CDR2 YYNGEE. V lost 3 bases to trimming and J lost 3 bases; unmatched junction nucleotides: 8. The CDR3 nucleotides read TGTGCCAGCAGCGAAGACCGGGACAGGGGATACACTGAAGCTTTCTTT. Translating gives CASSEDRDRGYTEAFF.

V is TRBV4-2 and J is TRBJ2-5; D possibly uses TRBD1 or TRBD2 (5 bases each). CDR3 size: 17 residues. The ends were cut back, 1 base at V and 1 base at J, with 16 bases in the middle. In germline, CDR1 is LGHNA, CDR2 YNFKEQ. Written as DNA, the CDR3 is TGTGCCAGCAGCCAAGGGTACGGGGCGGCGACCCAAGAGACCCAGTACTTC. This encodes CASSQGYGAATQETQYF.

This sequence joins TRBV7-3 and TRBJ2-1, with TRBD2 identical over 8 bases. J gave up 0 bases and V 6 bases, and 4 bases lay outside the gene matches. This CDR3 has 15 residues. Germline-derived CDR1 and CDR2 are SGHTA and FQGTGA. The CDR3, as DNA: TGTGCCAGCAGGATGAGCGGGAGCTCCTACAATGAGCAGTTCTTC. This sequence encodes CASRMSGSSYNEQFF.

A few counts support this clone. The V and J genes are TRBV28 and TRBJ1-2; D is ambiguous. The germline CDR1 and CDR2 sequences are MDHEN and SYDVKM. The CDR3 consists of 15 residues. The V end was cut by 6 bases, the J end by 8 bases, with 22 bases between. CDR3 sequence (DNA): TGTGCCAGCAGCCCTAAAATCCACGGGGTTAGGGGCTACACCTTC. It translates to CASSPKIHGVRGYTF.

V gene TRBV9 combines with J gene TRBJ2-2; possibly TRBD1 for D (7 bases). Germline V gives CDR1 SGDLS, CDR2 YYNGEE. This CDR3 is built from 17 residues. The V end lost 2 bases, the J end lost 3 bases, and 17 bases lay between the germline ends. CDR3 region: CASSVHRGLYYTGELFF. The CDR3 DNA follows: TGTGCCAGCAGCGTCCACAGGGGACTTTATTACACCGGGGAGCTGTTTTTT.

In this sample, this clone is large. The chain is built from TRBV5-6 and TRBJ2-1, with 8 bases that match TRBD2. With 1 base clipped from V and 4 bases from J, the junction kept 1 base outside the gene matches. The germline V gene has CDR1 SGHDT and CDR2 YYEEEE. The CDR3 has 14 residues. The CDR3 loop reads CASSLTSGYNEQFF. In nucleotides, the CDR3 is TGTGCCAGCAGCTTGACTAGCGGATACAATGAGCAGTTCTTC.

The chain couples TRBV6-5 to TRBJ1-1, with D perhaps TRBD1 (5 bases). Germline assignment: CDR1 MNHEY and CDR2 SVGAGI. CDR3 size: 13 residues. V lost 6 bases and J lost 5, with 13 bases in between. The CDR3, as DNA: TGTGCCAGCAGCTGGGGGGGTAGGACTGAAGCTTTCTTT. It is translated as CASSWGGRTEAFF.

The V gene is TRBV7-9, the J gene TRBJ2-7; no clear D gene. V was pared by 4 bases and J by 4 bases, with 8 bases between. This CDR3 contains 12 residues. Germline lookup yields CDR1 SEHNR and CDR2 FQNEAQ (reference sequence). CDR3: CASSSPQYEQYF. CDR3 DNA sequence: TGTGCCAGCAGCTCCCCACAGTACGAGCAGTACTTC.

This chain uses TRBV5-1 with TRBJ2-3, with D perhaps TRBD2 (6 bases). Trimming took off 0 bases at V and 2 bases at J, with 16 bases between the two ends. CDR1 SGHRS and CDR2 YFSETQ come from the germline V gene. CDR3 length: 17 amino acids. CDR3 sequence: CASSLALVAVVTDTQYF. The CDR3 region has the DNA TGCGCCAGCAGCTTGGCCTTGGTAGCGGTTGTCACAGATACGCAGTATTTT.

Within the sample, this clone is medium-sized. The chain couples TRBV13 to TRBJ2-5; a possible D gene is TRBD2 (5 bases). Germline values: CDR1 PRHDT, CDR2 FYEKMQ (reference sequence). V shed 10 bases and J shed 5 bases, with 14 bases lying between them. This CDR3 is built from 12 residues. CDR3 in DNA: TGTGCCACCGCCACTAGGAGGGAGACCCAGTACTTC. Its translation is CATATRRETQYF.

The chain has TRBV21-1 and TRBJ2-7; the table names TRBD2, a call not compared with the DNA. TRBV21-1 is recorded as a pseudogene. This CDR3 has 14 amino acids. The CDR3 loop is CASNGIAGKGEQYF. The CDR3 coding sequence is TGTGCCAGCAACGGGATAGCGGGAAAGGGTGAGCAGTACTTC.

This clone was picked up a small number of times. The V and J genes are TRBV27 and TRBJ1-6; 7 nucleotides match TRBD1. Germline CDR1 reads MNHEY; CDR2 reads SMNVEV (reference sequence). The J segment lost 4 bases and the V segment lost 6 bases, leaving 6 bases of the junction unmatched. The CDR3 totals 15 residues. The CDR3 DNA reads TGTGCCAGCAGCATGACAGGGCTTTATAATTCACCCCTCCACTTT. This encodes CASSMTGLYNSPLHF.

This rearrangement joins TRBV4-2 to TRBJ1-5, with D hard to call. Trimming left V 3 bases short and J 2 bases short, with 8 bases between. CDR1 is LGHNA and CDR2 is YNFKEQ in the germline V gene. The CDR3 is 14 amino acids. CDR3 DNA sequence: TGTGCCAGCAGCCACGAGAGCCGCAATCAGCCCCAGCATTTT. Its protein product is CASSHESRNQPQHF.

The genes are TRBV4-2 and TRBJ1-1; 10 bases align to TRBD1. CDR1 is LGHNA, CDR2 YNFKEQ, per germline. Trimming at V came to 3 bases and at J to 1 base, leaving 2 bases not matched to a gene. There are 15 residues in the CDR3. CDR3 protein: CASSQTGGANTEAFF. The CDR3 DNA reads TGTGCCAGCAGCCAGACAGGGGGCGCGAACACTGAAGCTTTCTTT.

The J gene is TRBJ2-2, the V gene TRBV6-6; no firm D call. The V end lost 4 bases, the J end lost 0 bases, and 9 bases lay between the germline ends. The V gene's germline CDR1 is MNHNY and CDR2 SVGAGI (reference sequence). The CDR3 runs to 15 residues. CDR3 in DNA: TGTGCCAGCAGTTCCGTCCCGACGAACACCGGGGAGCTGTTTTTT. This codes for CASSSVPTNTGELFF.

The chain couples TRBV10-3 to TRBJ2-7; D is perhaps TRBD1 (6 bases). V lost 3 bases to trimming and J lost 7 bases, with 16 bases between them. The CDR3 is 14 residues long. Germline CDR1 reads ENHRY; CDR2 reads SYGVKD. CDR3 region: CAISDVQVTGEQYF. CDR3 nucleotides: TGTGCCATCAGTGACGTACAGGTAACAGGGGAGCAGTACTTC.

The chain recombines TRBV19 with TRBJ2-7; D assignment may be TRBD1 or TRBD2 (5 bases each). The CDR3 is 13 amino acids. Germline V gives CDR1 LNHDA, CDR2 SQIVND (reference sequence). Trimming removed 6 bases from V and 2 bases from J, with 11 bases in between. Here the CDR3 reads CASSEGPPYEQYF. CDR3 nucleotides: TGTGCCAGTAGCGAGGGACCTCCCTACGAGCAGTACTTC. Looking up the rest from reference TRBV19 and TRBJ2-7 gives the full variable domain: DGGITQSPKYLFRKEGQNVTLSCEQNLNHDAMYWYRQDPGQGLRLIYYSQIVNDFQKGDIAEGYSVSREKKESFPLTVTSAQKNPTAFYLCASSEGPPYEQYFGPGTRLTVT.

The gene calls are TRBV7-2 and TRBJ2-1, with unresolved D. The germline V gene has CDR1 SGHTA and CDR2 FQGNSA. V lost 4 bases and J lost 15, with 10 bases in between. CDR3 length: 10 residues. The CDR3 reads CASSSGDLFF. Written as DNA, the CDR3 is TGTGCCAGCAGCTCGGGCGATTTGTTCTTC.

This clone was observed a single time. CDR3 in DNA: TGTGCCAGCAGCCAATGGGCGACTAGCCGATACAATGAGCAGTTCTTC. It yields the protein CASSQWATSRYNEQFF. The chain uses TRBV7-3 and TRBJ2-1; 7 positions agree with TRBD2. The CDR3 consists of 16 residues. V lost 5 bases to trimming and J lost 4 bases; unmatched junction nucleotides: 11. The germline V gene has CDR1 SGHTA and CDR2 FQGTGA.

Within the sample, this clone is large (0.1 to 1%). V gene TRBV4-2 combines with J gene TRBJ2-5; 10 nucleotides match TRBD2. With V trimmed by 0 bases and J by 4 bases, 5 bases remained unmatched. Germline V gene lookup returns CDR1 LGHNA and CDR2 YNFKEQ. This CDR3 comprises 16 residues. The CDR3 region has the DNA TGTGCCAGCAGCCAAGACTCTAGCGGGAGCCCAGAGACCCAGTACTTC. It is translated as CASSQDSSGSPETQYF.

The rearrangement uses TRBV5-4 and TRBJ2-3; 12 bases are shared with TRBD2. Germline CDR1 SGHNT, CDR2 YYREEE (reference sequence). Unmatched junction bases numbered 2, after V lost 3 bases and J lost 3 bases. The CDR3 covers 15 residues. CDR3 sequence: CASSSTSGRTDTQYF. The CDR3 nucleotides read TGTGCCAGCAGCTCCACTAGCGGGAGGACAGATACGCAGTATTTT.

V gene TRBV6-6 combines with J gene TRBJ2-7; D is uncertain. V was clipped by 0 bases and J by 2 bases, with 8 bases between them. CDR1 is MNHNY, CDR2 SVGAGI, per germline (reference sequence). CDR3 size: 14 residues. CDR3 sequence reads: CASSYSSATYEQYF. The CDR3 DNA is TGTGCCAGCAGTTACTCCAGCGCAACCTACGAGCAGTACTTC.

This chain links TRBV9 with TRBJ2-7; possible D gene TRBD1, 6 bases. Trimming removed 4 bases from V and 5 bases from J, with 16 bases in between. The germline gives CDR1 SGDLS, CDR2 YYNGEE. This CDR3 has 14 amino acids. DNA of the CDR3: TGTGCCAGCAGCCCACTCCGGGACAACGACGAGCAGTACTTC. It specifies CASSPLRDNDEQYF.

The gene calls are TRBV25-1 and TRBJ1-4; D remains unclear. V was pared by 3 bases and J by 7 bases, with 9 bases between. Germline V lookup: CDR1 MGHDK, CDR2 SYGVNS. The CDR3 is made up of 13 amino acids. CDR3 sequence: CASSDWGREKLFF. The CDR3 DNA reads TGTGCCAGCAGTGATTGGGGTCGTGAAAAACTGTTTTTT.